The present TCR beta chain was sequenced within a study of T-cell reconstitution after alpha-beta-depleted transplantation in children listed by TCRdb under 2016. Study-wide context: Using TCR repertoire profiling, the study followed T-cell immune reconstitution in a quantitative way in children after TCRalphabeta/CD19-depleted allogeneic hematopoietic cell transplantation. Study-level results and caveats: The high TCRbeta diversity at day 60 in some patients was ascribed to recipient T cells and intrathymic progenitors that had survived conditioning. The frequencies of hyperexpanded clones fell over the following months, and after one year, T-cell counts and TCRbeta diversity were mostly attributed to newly produced T cells. About two months after transplant, the apparently early recovery of alphabetaT-cell counts reportedly depended on just several hundred clones that had expanded rapidly and came from non-depleted graft cells.

CDR1 and CDR2, per the germline V gene (reference sequence), are SSHAT and FNYEAQ. From cysteine to phenylalanine, the CDR3 is 14 amino acids long. Only the CDR3 DNA stays, 42 bases, in frame from base 1. Library preparation used PCR. Sequencer: Illumina HiSeq 2500. Molecular barcoding was employed in the preparation of TCR libraries, with unique molecular identifiers being used to normalize TCRbeta repertoire quantification. The public reads were quality trimmed at Q25 with fastp and then assembled into clones with MiXCR by TCRdb, keeping productive beta chains. Every entry covers one CDR3 protein and lists the most common genes and DNA from its rows. The sample table records over 100,000 distinct CDR3 sequences; 10% of these occur just once. Around 35% of the sample rests with the top ten. Only a few counts were recorded for this clonotype. The clone's antigen remains unknown. Germline is not matched at one junction end, which may reflect a read error.

This specimen's treatment or condition label, interpreted: allogeneic hematopoietic cell transplantation with graft depleted of TCRalphabeta T cells and CD19 B cells. The transplant recipients were children given TCRalphabeta/CD19-depleted allogeneic hematopoietic cell grafts. The input for sequencing was PBMCs, taken before TCRalphabeta/CD19-depleted stem cell transplant. The chain joins TRBV7-7 to TRBJ2-3; the D gene is not confidently resolved. This TCR derives from a boy aged 2 to 10 with acute lymphoblastic leukemia, due to receive a stem cell transplant. The nucleotide sequence reads TGTGCTAGCAGCCCAAGCAGCCTTGGAGATACGCAGTATTTT. Its translation is CASSPSSLGDTQYF.